This passage covers 32 T cell receptor beta chains from one sample sequenced in a study of CD8 T cells in ankylosing spondylitis. One entry per CDR3 protein results from TCRdb running MiXCR on the 5' RACE reads. The sample includes about 120,000 distinct CDR3 sequences, around 15% of them seen just once. The sample taken for sequencing was blood, either unsorted or a sorted T cell fraction (not recorded which). The origin of the receptors is a female donor with ankylosing spondylitis or in good health (not recorded which).

This clonotype has at least ten counts. This rearrangement joins TRBV9 to TRBJ2-5; D is unclear. The germline V gene encodes CDR1 SGDLS and CDR2 YYNGEE. The CDR3 length is 12 residues. Between the trimmed V and J ends, which lost 0 bases and 4 bases, there was a span of 4 bases. The CDR3 protein is CASSVAGETQYF. The CDR3 bases are TGTGCCAGCAGCGTAGCTGGAGAGACCCAGTACTTC.

Comment on this clonotype: This may stem from a read error, because a much larger clone lies one nucleotide away. J is TRBJ1-6 and V is TRBV7-9, with no clear D. Germline-derived CDR1 and CDR2 are SEHNR and FQNEAQ (reference sequence). The CDR3 loop spans 14 amino acids. V was clipped by 4 bases and J by 12 bases, with 16 bases between them. The CDR3 DNA reads TGTGCCAGCAGCTCTATCCGTATGGATTTACCCCTCCACTTT. Translating it yields CASSSIRMDLPLHF. Combining the CDR3 with reference TRBV7-9 and TRBJ1-6 gives the whole variable domain DTGVSQNPRHKITKRGQNVTFRCDPISEHNRLYWYRQTLGQGPEFLTYFQNEAQLEKSRLLSDRFSAERPKGSFSTLEIQRTEQGDSAMYLCASSSIRMDLPLHFGNGTRLTVT.

This clonotype was picked up many times. The chain joins TRBV20-1 to TRBJ2-3, with D perhaps TRBD2 (6 bases). The CDR3 contains 14 residues. Deletions cut 2 bases from V and 2 bases from J, with 11 bases between. Germline CDR1 reads DFQATT; CDR2 reads SNEGSKA (reference sequence). CDR3 in DNA: TGCAGTGCTAGAATGCGGGGCGCCACAGATACGCAGTATTTT. This gives the protein CSARMRGATDTQYF.

This clonotype was counted a few times. CDR3 amino acids: CASSNSQGGGEKLFF. The CDR3 bases are TGCGCCAGCAGCAACTCCCAGGGGGGGGGTGAAAAACTGTTTTTT. The chain combines TRBV5-1 with TRBJ1-4, with 7 bases lining up with TRBD1. The germline V gene has CDR1 SGHRS and CDR2 YFSETQ. The CDR3 is 15 amino acids. J lost 7 bases, V lost 4 bases, and 10 bases had no gene match.

This clonotype was found many times. The V and J genes are TRBV5-1 and TRBJ2-3; D may be TRBD1 (6 bases). V was shortened by 3 bases and J by 5 bases, with 13 bases between the two germline ends. Germline lookup yields CDR1 SGHRS and CDR2 YFSETQ. This CDR3 is built from 14 residues. CDR3 amino acids: CASSYSGQRDTQYF. CDR3 bases: TGCGCCAGCAGCTACTCCGGACAGAGAGATACGCAGTATTTT.

This clonotype was observed a handful of times. CDR3 amino acids: CASSQLGQGWDNQPQHF. CDR3 coding DNA: TGTGCCAGCTCACAACTCGGACAGGGGTGGGACAATCAGCCCCAGCATTTT. This chain joins TRBV18 and TRBJ1-5; TRBD1 matches at 9 bases. V was pared by 4 bases and J by 3 bases, with 10 bases of the junction left unmatched. Germline V CDR1 and CDR2: KGHSH, LQKENI. This CDR3 region has 17 residues.

CDR3 protein: CASSLSPPLAGGPEETQYF. The CDR3 DNA reads as TGTGCCAGCAGTTTATCCCCCCCACTAGCGGGAGGGCCGGAGGAGACCCAGTACTTC. The chain joins TRBV27 to TRBJ2-5; TRBD2 aligns across 13 bases. Per germline, CDR1 MNHEY and CDR2 SMNVEV (reference sequence). This CDR3 is 19 amino acids long. Trimming cost V 0 bases and J 5 bases; bases outside gene matches: 12.

This clonotype was seen a few times. The chain is built from TRBV5-1 and TRBJ2-5; D remains ambiguous. CDR1 is SGHRS, CDR2 YFSETQ, per germline. The CDR3 spans 14 residues. Trimming took off 3 bases at V and 5 bases at J, with 14 bases between the two ends. The CDR3 region is CASSSAQGFETQYF. DNA for the CDR3: TGCGCCAGCAGCTCAGCCCAAGGTTTCGAGACCCAGTACTTC.

In its sample, this clonotype was seen many times. The chain uses TRBV20-1 and TRBJ2-5, with 10 positions matching TRBD2. The germline gives CDR1 DFQATT, CDR2 SNEGSKA (reference sequence). The CDR3 sequence is 14 residues long. V was clipped by 5 bases and J by 0 bases; unmatched bases: 3. CDR3 region: CSAELAGYQETQYF. In DNA, the CDR3 is TGCAGTGCTGAACTAGCGGGATACCAAGAGACCCAGTACTTC.

This clonotype has only a few counts. One end of the junction fails to match germline, which may point to a read error. The rearrangement joins TRBV29-1 to TRBJ1-2, with D uncertain. CDR1 SQVTM and CDR2 ANQGSEA come from the germline V gene. This CDR3 contains 12 residues. DNA of the CDR3: TGCAGCACCCGGACCGAAAACTATGACTACACCTTC. Translation gives CSTRTENYDYTF.

This clonotype has at least ten counts. The rearrangement links TRBV6-5 to TRBJ1-2, with TRBD1 matching over 9 bases. V shed 6 bases, J shed 4 bases, and the junction held 9 bases outside the gene matches. The CDR3 consists of 15 residues. In germline, CDR1 is MNHEY, CDR2 SVGAGI. CDR3 DNA sequence: TGTGCCAGCAGCTATGTACAGGGGGCGTCCTATGGCTACACCTTC. Protein product: CASSYVQGASYGYTF.

A few counts support this clonotype. The V gene is TRBV7-9, the J gene TRBJ2-2; 8 nucleotides align to TRBD1. V dropped 6 bases and J dropped 1; count of bases not matched to a gene: 7. Germline CDR1 is SEHNR and CDR2 is FQNEAQ (reference sequence). The CDR3 covers 16 residues. The CDR3 is CASRSTGTGNTGELFF. The CDR3 DNA follows: TGTGCCAGCAGATCTACCGGGACAGGGAACACCGGGGAGCTGTTTTTT.

This clonotype was found many times. V is TRBV12-3 or TRBV12-4 and J is TRBJ1-1; D gene uncertain. Trimming took off 3 bases at V and 0 bases at J, with 8 bases between the two ends. The CDR3 contains 14 residues. The CDR3 nucleotides read TGTGCCAGCAGTTTCGAGGGCCTGAACACTGAAGCTTTCTTT. It is translated as CASSFEGLNTEAFF.

This clonotype turned up a few times. V usage is TRBV5-6 and J usage is TRBJ1-2; D ambiguous. The CDR3 spans 14 residues. CDR1 is SGHDT, CDR2 YYEEEE, per germline. Trimming pared 4 bases from V and 1 base from J, leaving 11 bases between. The CDR3 protein is CASSKPGVNYGYTF. As DNA, the CDR3 is TGTGCCAGCAGCAAACCGGGAGTTAACTATGGCTACACCTTC.

This clonotype was found a few times. This chain links TRBV7-9 with TRBJ1-1; D gene uncertain. The germline V gene encodes CDR1 SEHNR and CDR2 FQNEAQ (reference sequence). V was pared by 5 bases and J by 0 bases, with 7 bases between. The CDR3 loop spans 13 amino acids. This chain's CDR3 is CASSRGVNTEAFF. CDR3 in DNA: TGTGCCAGCAGCCGGGGAGTGAACACTGAAGCTTTCTTT. Full variable domain (rest looked up from reference TRBV7-9 and TRBJ1-1): DTGVSQNPRHKITKRGQNVTFRCDPISEHNRLYWYRQTLGQGPEFLTYFQNEAQLEKSRLLSDRFSAERPKGSFSTLEIQRTEQGDSAMYLCASSRGVNTEAFFGQGTRLTVV.

This clonotype appeared many times. This chain uses TRBV6-5 with TRBJ1-2; TRBD1 might be the D (6 bases). CDR1 and CDR2 (germline): MNHEY, SVGAGI. V gave up 0 bases and J gave up 3 bases, with 14 bases separating them. The CDR3 covers 16 residues. CDR3 bases: TGTGCCAGCAGTTACTCGAGTGGACAGCCGCACTATGGCTACACCTTC. Amino acids: CASSYSSGQPHYGYTF.

The chain links TRBV30 to TRBJ1-4; D unclear. Between the trimmed V and J ends, which lost 5 bases and 8 bases, there was a span of 12 bases. Germline CDR1 and CDR2: GTSNPN and SVGIG (reference sequence). The CDR3 is made up of 12 amino acids. This CDR3 reads CAWVGSREKLFF. The CDR3 DNA reads TGTGCCTGGGTCGGGTCCCGAGAAAAACTGTTTTTT.

In regard to this clonotype: It may be a read error: a sequence one base away is much more abundant. The chain is built from TRBV20-1 and TRBJ2-3; 12 positions match TRBD2. Germline V lookup: CDR1 DFQATT, CDR2 SNEGSKA (reference sequence). The CDR3 has 16 amino acids. V lost 3 bases and J lost 4; bases outside the gene matches: 8. The CDR3 sequence is CSASPSGGAGADTQYF. In nucleotides, the CDR3 is TGCAGTGCTAGCCCTAGCGGGGGGGCAGGCGCAGATACGCAGTATTTT.

There are many counts of this clonotype. The chain recombines TRBV12-3 or TRBV12-4 with TRBJ1-3; D gene ambiguous. The CDR3 is made up of 16 amino acids. Trimming removed 2 bases from V and 2 bases from J, with 13 bases in between. CDR3 nucleotide sequence: TGTGCCAGCAGTTTACCCCCCCGGGTCGCTGGAAACACCATATATTTT. It encodes CASSLPPRVAGNTIYF.

A few counts support this clonotype. The chain has TRBV10-2 and TRBJ2-7, with D hard to call. The CDR3 is made up of 12 amino acids. V was pared by 1 base and J by 5 bases, with 6 bases between. The germline gives CDR1 WSHSY, CDR2 SAAADI. The CDR3, as DNA: TGCGCCAGCAGTGAGTTCATCGACGAGCAGTACTTC. Translated: CASSEFIDEQYF.

This clonotype was found many times. The CDR3 DNA sequence: TGCAGTGCTAGCGATGCCGGGGCCTTTGGAAACACCATATATTTT. Translated, it gives CSASDAGAFGNTIYF. The chain employs TRBV20-1 and TRBJ1-3; D perhaps matches TRBD1 (5 bases). From germline, CDR1 is DFQATT and CDR2 SNEGSKA (reference sequence). The CDR3 extends over 15 amino acids. V was cut by 3 bases and J by 3 bases, with 15 bases left in between.

The rearrangement links TRBV13 to TRBJ2-3; D may be TRBD1 (6 bases). This CDR3 has 17 amino acids. CDR1 and CDR2 from the germline V gene are PRHDT and FYEKMQ (reference sequence). V gave up 5 bases and J gave up 4 bases, with 22 bases separating them. The chain's CDR3 is CASSHRQAKFEADTQYF. For the CDR3, the DNA is TGTGCCAGCAGCCATCGACAGGCGAAGTTCGAAGCAGATACGCAGTATTTT.

In this sample, this clonotype turned up many times. This chain links TRBV6-5 with TRBJ2-1; D is unresolved. CDR1 MNHEY and CDR2 SVGAGI come from the germline V gene. Trimming stripped 5 bases from V and 10 bases from J, with 9 bases between. The CDR3 loop spans 11 amino acids. CDR3: CASSEGMEQFF. The DNA for the CDR3 is TGTGCCAGCAGTGAAGGCATGGAGCAGTTCTTC.

There are many counts of this clonotype. The gene calls are TRBV7-2 and TRBJ1-1, with D unresolved. The CDR3 is made up of 15 amino acids. Trimming cost V 3 bases and J 5 bases, with 16 bases left between them. Per germline, CDR1 SGHTA and CDR2 FQGNSA. The DNA for the CDR3 is TGTGCCAGCAGCTTTGCACATACTCTCGGAACTGAAGCTTTCTTT. This sequence encodes CASSFAHTLGTEAFF.

In its sample, this clonotype was seen many times. The V gene is TRBV29-1, the J gene TRBJ2-1; 11 positions agree with TRBD1. The CDR3 is made up of 14 amino acids. The trim removed 8 bases at V and 6 bases at J, leaving 9 bases unmatched. CDR1 is SQVTM, CDR2 ANQGSEA, per germline. CDR3 in DNA: TGCAGCTCTCCCGGGGACAGGGGGGGCAATGAGCAGTTCTTC. Protein product: CSSPGDRGGNEQFF.

Ten or more counts support this clonotype. This sequence joins TRBV5-1 and TRBJ2-2; 8 nucleotides line up with TRBD1. Germline lookup yields CDR1 SGHRS and CDR2 YFSETQ. This CDR3 is 14 amino acids long. V dropped 4 bases and J dropped 5; count of bases not matched to a gene: 4. CDR3 coding DNA: TGCGCCAGCAGCCCGGGACAGGAGACCGGGGAGCTGTTTTTT. This gives the protein CASSPGQETGELFF.

There are many counts of this clonotype. The chain couples TRBV12-3 or TRBV12-4 to TRBJ1-1; 7 bases match TRBD1. The CDR3 is 15 residues long. The J segment lost 4 bases and the V segment lost 5 bases, leaving 10 bases of the junction unmatched. CDR3 in DNA: TGTGCCAGCAGTGTGACAGGGAGGGGTAGCACTGAAGCTTTCTTT. It translates to CASSVTGRGSTEAFF.

This clonotype has a handful of counts. The V gene is TRBV5-4, the J gene TRBJ1-4, with 7 bases fitting TRBD1. The CDR3 has 17 residues. The germline V gene encodes CDR1 SGHNT and CDR2 YYREEE (reference sequence). V was pared by 2 bases and J by 3 bases, with 10 bases of the junction left unmatched. CDR3 region: CASSFGSRGGANEKLFF. The CDR3 region has the DNA TGTGCCAGCAGCTTTGGCAGTCGAGGGGGCGCTAATGAAAAACTGTTTTTT.

Ten or more counts support this clonotype. The rearrangement joins TRBV18 to TRBJ2-1; the D gene is possibly TRBD1 (6 bases). Germline V gene lookup returns CDR1 KGHSH and CDR2 LQKENI. Trimming left V 2 bases short and J 4 bases short, with 12 bases between. The CDR3 length is 15 residues. DNA of the CDR3: TGTGCCAGCTCACCAAGCGGACAGCCGTACAATGAGCAGTTCTTC. Its protein product is CASSPSGQPYNEQFF.

This clonotype has ten or more counts. This sequence joins TRBV20-1 and TRBJ2-1; D ambiguous. The CDR3 consists of 15 residues. Germline loops: CDR1 DFQATT, CDR2 SNEGSKA (reference sequence). Trimming took 0 bases from V and 8 from J, leaving 17 bases between them. The CDR3 DNA reads TGCAGTGCTAGAGATGCCAGTCTCCCAACGGATGAGCAGTTCTTC. Translating it yields CSARDASLPTDEQFF.

CDR3 nucleotides: TGTGCCAGCAGTGTGGACAGGGGGCTGGGTCAGCCCCAGCATTTT. Protein sequence: CASSVDRGLGQPQHF. This rearrangement joins TRBV2 to TRBJ1-5; 11 positions agree with TRBD1. V trimming: 4 bases; J trimming: 6 bases; junction bases outside the gene matches: 5. From germline, CDR1 is SNHLY and CDR2 FYNNEI. This CDR3 comprises 15 residues.

This clonotype was counted many times. This chain links TRBV20-1 with TRBJ1-5; 9 bases fit TRBD1. Germline V gene data show CDR1 as DFQATT and CDR2 as SNEGSKA (reference sequence). Trimming took 3 bases from V and 2 from J; bases not matched to a gene: 8. The CDR3 contains 16 residues. The CDR3 nucleotides read TGCAGTGCTAGTGGTCCGGGACAGGGAGGCAATCAGCCCCAGCATTTT. Amino acid sequence: CSASGPGQGGNQPQHF.